One sample yielded the 32 T cell receptor beta chains listed below, sequenced in a study of control samples from healthy donors and cancer patients (TCRdb year 2020). Library method: the immunoSEQ multiplex PCR assay. As stored in TCRdb, this immuneACCESS dataset retains in-frame rearrangements with V and J assigned. A fraction of the clones does not appear; measured against another copy, unresolved V genes explain less than half of the discrepancy, and the remainder lacks a known reason. This sample is represented by under 150,000 clones; about nine tenths of them were singletons. Jointly, the top ten make up around 9% of the sample. Sequences were obtained from blood. Source of these receptors: a man aged 40-49 years in good health.

The chain couples TRBV2 to TRBJ1-6; D ambiguous. Germline CDR1 is SNHLY and CDR2 is FYNNEI. The CDR3 totals 19 residues. Trimming cost V 4 bases and J 0 bases, with 19 bases left between them. The CDR3 region is CASSAGRPGLSSYNSPLHF. CDR3 DNA sequence: TGTGCCAGCAGTGCAGGTCGACCCGGGCTGAGCTCCTATAATTCACCCCTCCACTTT.

The rearrangement uses TRBV7-9 and TRBJ1-2; D call uncertain. There are 14 residues in the CDR3. In germline, CDR1 is SEHNR, CDR2 FQNEAQ (reference sequence). V was cut by 3 bases and J by 1 base, with 9 bases left in between. CDR3 loop: CASSLAGNNYGYTF. For the CDR3, the DNA is TGTGCCAGCAGCTTGGCCGGAAATAACTATGGCTACACCTTC.

Concerning this clone: Germline and junction disagree at one end, which may indicate a read error. This sequence joins TRBV3-1 (or the pseudogene TRBV3-2) and TRBJ2-3; D might be TRBD1 (5 bases). The CDR3 runs 15 residues. Germline CDR1 reads LGHDT; CDR2 reads YNNKEL (reference sequence). The CDR3: CASTQGQGLTDTQYF. The CDR3 DNA reads TGTGCCAGCACCCAAGGGCAGGGCCTCACAGATACGCAGTATTTT.

The chain links TRBV6-2 or TRBV6-3 to TRBJ2-5; a possible D gene is TRBD1 (5 bases). The CDR3 is made up of 14 amino acids. Trimming removed 3 bases from V and 14 bases from J, with 22 bases in between. Per the germline V gene, CDR1 is MNHEY and CDR2 is SVGEGT. The CDR3 DNA follows: TGTGCCAGCAGTTATGGTAACAGGCCCGTACAAACATACTTC. It translates to CASSYGNRPVQTYF.

The chain has TRBV5-4 and TRBJ1-1; D unresolved. The V gene's germline CDR1 is SGHNT and CDR2 YYREEE (reference sequence). The CDR3 extends over 15 amino acids. Trimming cost V 2 bases and J 10 bases, with 21 bases left between them. The CDR3 DNA reads TGTGCCAGCAGCTTTTCTGTCGGACGTCGTTTAGGAGCTTTCTTT. Amino acids: CASSFSVGRRLGAFF.

The rearrangement links TRBV7-8 to TRBJ2-5; 9 nucleotides match TRBD2. The length of the CDR3 is 14 residues. Germline V gene sequence: CDR1 SGHVS, CDR2 FQNEAQ. Germline trimming cut 1 base from V and 7 bases from J; bases unmatched to any gene: 4. The CDR3 DNA is TGTGCCAGCAGCTTAGAGCGGGGGGTTTTGACCCAGTACTTC. This codes for CASSLERGVLTQYF.

This rearrangement joins TRBV5-1 to TRBJ2-3, with D perhaps matching TRBD1 or TRBD2 (6 bases each). The length of the CDR3 is 14 residues. V shed 7 bases and J shed 0 bases, with 12 bases lying between them. Germline V gene lookup returns CDR1 SGHRS and CDR2 YFSETQ. The CDR3 nucleotides are TGCGCCAGCCAAGGGGGGAAAAGCACAGATACGCAGTATTTT. Translation gives CASQGGKSTDTQYF.

Here the CDR3 reads CSVSRTGDTGELFF. CDR3 nucleotide sequence: TGCAGCGTTTCTAGGACAGGGGACACCGGGGAGCTGTTTTTT. The V gene is TRBV29-1, the J gene TRBJ2-2; TRBD1 matches 9 bases. CDR1 is SQVTM, CDR2 ANQGSEA, per germline. The CDR3 extends over 14 amino acids. Trimming at V came to 5 bases and at J to 3 bases, leaving 4 bases not matched to a gene.

This chain links TRBV6-5 with TRBJ1-2; possible D gene TRBD1, 5 bases. V was cut by 6 bases and J by 12 bases, with 17 bases left in between. The length of the CDR3 is 12 residues. Germline lookup yields CDR1 MNHEY and CDR2 SVGAGI. DNA of the CDR3: TGTGCCAGCAGCCCGGGGGGGGTTCTAGACACCTTC. It encodes CASSPGGVLDTF.

A word on this clone: The CDR3 does not close with the conserved phenylalanine or tryptophan, likely indicating a read error. Because the CDR3's place on the DNA is in doubt, the DNA is left out and the CDR3 is given as listed by TCRdb. The CDR3 is CASSQDPGSI. This chain joins TRBV3-1 (or the pseudogene TRBV3-2) and TRBJ1-2. CDR1 and CDR2 (germline): LGHDT, YNNKEL (reference sequence). The CDR3 is 10 residues long, ends included.

About this clone itself: A read error may produce the germline difference seen at one junction end. The gene calls are TRBV18 and TRBJ2-5, with D perhaps TRBD1 or TRBD2 (5 bases each). Germline V CDR1 and CDR2: KGHSH, LQKENI. This CDR3 has 14 residues. The CDR3 coding sequence is TGTGCCAGCTTACCAGGGAGAACTCAAGAGACCCAGTACTTC. This encodes CASLPGRTQETQYF.

This chain uses TRBV7-2 with TRBJ2-5; a weak D match, TRBD2 (6 bases). The CDR3 runs to 15 residues. Germline V CDR1 and CDR2: SGHTA, FQGNSA. Trimming stripped 5 bases from V and 5 bases from J, with 18 bases between. The CDR3 nucleotides read TGTGCCAGCAGCCCCAGACTAGTGGATGGGGAGACCCAGTACTTC. Protein product: CASSPRLVDGETQYF.

This clone has only one observation. V usage is TRBV7-9 and J usage is TRBJ2-7; 7 positions match TRBD1. Germline loops: CDR1 SEHNR, CDR2 FQNEAQ (reference sequence). The CDR3 sequence is 15 residues long. V lost 4 bases and J lost 1; bases outside the gene matches: 7. The CDR3 sequence: CASSSTGTESYEQYF. The DNA of the CDR3 is TGTGCCAGCAGCTCCACCGGGACAGAGTCCTACGAGCAGTACTTC.

J is TRBJ1-1 and V is TRBV5-1; 7 bases are shared with TRBD1. V was pared by 2 bases and J by 1 base, with 2 bases of the junction left unmatched. The V gene's germline CDR1 is SGHRS and CDR2 YFSETQ. There are 14 residues in the CDR3. This CDR3 reads CASSLQGSNTEAFF. CDR3 bases: TGCGCCAGCAGCTTACAGGGGTCGAACACTGAAGCTTTCTTT.

This chain uses TRBV7-9 with TRBJ1-2; tentatively, D is TRBD1 (5 bases). Trimming pared 5 bases from V and 5 bases from J, leaving 15 bases between. Germline V gene sequence: CDR1 SEHNR, CDR2 FQNEAQ (reference sequence). The CDR3 covers 14 residues. The CDR3 DNA reads TGTGCCAGCAGCCCCAGTGGGACGAAGTATGGCTACACCTTC. This codes for CASSPSGTKYGYTF.

The V and J genes are TRBV4-3 and TRBJ1-4; the D is unclear. Germline values: CDR1 LGHNA, CDR2 YSLEER. The CDR3 spans 15 residues. The V end lost 1 base, the J end lost 3 bases, and 9 bases lay between the germline ends. For the CDR3, the DNA is TGCGCCAGCAGCCAAGGTCCCAGGCCTAATGAAAAACTGTTTTTT. This sequence encodes CASSQGPRPNEKLFF.

The chain links TRBV29-1 to TRBJ2-1, with TRBD1 matching 8 bases. Germline V gene lookup returns CDR1 SQVTM and CDR2 ANQGSEA. The junction had 8 bases not matched to a gene; V was cut back by 7 bases and J by 6 bases. The CDR3 sequence is 13 residues long. The CDR3 spells CSGSRTGGNEQFF. CDR3 sequence (DNA): TGCAGCGGTAGTAGAACAGGGGGCAATGAGCAGTTCTTC.

The V call is TRBV6-6, the J call TRBJ1-5; D is unresolved. The CDR3 spans 11 residues. The germline CDR1 and CDR2 sequences are MNHNY and SVGAGI (reference sequence). Trimming took 6 bases from V and 11 from J, leaving 11 bases between them. The CDR3 is CASRDGETQHF. Written as DNA, the CDR3 is TGTGCCAGCAGGGACGGCGAGACCCAGCATTTT.

The V call is TRBV19, the J call TRBJ1-4; D perhaps matches TRBD1 (5 bases). V was cut by 7 bases and J by 4 bases, with 16 bases left in between. Germline V CDR1 and CDR2: LNHDA, SQIVND (reference sequence). This CDR3 contains 15 residues. DNA for the CDR3: TGTGCCAGTACCGAGGGACGGAACCGTAATGAAAAACTGTTTTTT. This encodes CASTEGRNRNEKLFF.

The rearrangement uses TRBV7-2 and TRBJ1-1; 8 bases are a match to TRBD1. Trimming cost V 3 bases and J 6 bases; bases outside gene matches: 6. The CDR3 consists of 14 residues. Germline-derived CDR1 and CDR2 are SGHTA and FQGNSA. The CDR3 sequence: CASSFRGQGSEAFF. CDR3 sequence (DNA): TGTGCCAGCAGCTTTAGAGGACAGGGTTCTGAAGCTTTCTTT.

The V call is TRBV3-1 (or the pseudogene TRBV3-2), the J call TRBJ2-4; no firm D call. There are 12 residues in the CDR3. Germline CDR1 and CDR2: LGHDT and YNNKEL (reference sequence). The V and J ends lost 3 bases and 10 bases respectively, with 10 bases between them. The CDR3 DNA is TGTGCCAGCAGCCACCCCCTAGGGATTCAGTACTTC. Translation: CASSHPLGIQYF.

This sequence joins TRBV25-1 and TRBJ1-3; tentatively, D is TRBD1 (6 bases). CDR3 length: 18 residues. CDR1 and CDR2 from the germline V gene are MGHDK and SYGVNS. Trimming took 3 bases from V and 0 from J, leaving 18 bases between them. The CDR3 DNA reads TGTGCCAGCAGTGACCCCCGACCCAGCAGGGGCTCTGGAAACACCATATATTTT. It encodes CASSDPRPSRGSGNTIYF.

V usage is TRBV24-1 and J usage is TRBJ1-3; tentatively, D is TRBD1 (5 bases). CDR3 size: 14 residues. Germline CDR1 reads KGHDR; CDR2 reads SFDVKD. V lost 3 bases and J 4 bases, leaving 9 bases between the germline ends. CDR3 sequence (DNA): TGTGCCACCAGTGATCGGGACGGAGGAAACACCATATATTTT. It yields the protein CATSDRDGGNTIYF.

The rearrangement uses TRBV5-1 and TRBJ1-1; the D gene is possibly TRBD1 (5 bases). V dropped 5 bases and J dropped 0 bases, with 11 bases sitting between them. This CDR3 has 14 amino acids. Germline loops: CDR1 SGHRS, CDR2 YFSETQ. The CDR3 region is CASRQEALNTEAFF. The DNA of the CDR3 is TGCGCCAGCAGACAGGAAGCGTTGAACACTGAAGCTTTCTTT.

The chain has TRBV27 and TRBJ1-2; D uncertain. CDR3 length equals 11 residues. Germline V CDR1 and CDR2: MNHEY, SMNVEV (reference sequence). V lost 4 bases and J lost 5, with 5 bases in between. The CDR3 nucleotides are TGTGCCAGCAGTTCCGGTTATGGCTACACCTTC. Translating it yields CASSSGYGYTF.

V gene TRBV19 combines with J gene TRBJ1-1, with D perhaps TRBD1 (5 bases). Germline CDR1 is LNHDA and CDR2 is SQIVND (reference sequence). The CDR3 consists of 13 residues. Trimming cost V 10 bases and J 2 bases, with 14 bases left between them. The CDR3 region has the DNA TGTGCCACAGGATATGGGGGAAACACTGAAGCTTTCTTT. Its translation: CATGYGGNTEAFF.

J is TRBJ2-5 and V is TRBV11-3; TRBD2 matches at 11 bases. Germline CDR1 and CDR2: SGHNT and YENEEA. J lost 5 bases, V lost 1 base, and 3 bases had no gene match. The CDR3 contains 15 residues. CDR3: CASSLVAGGPETQYF. CDR3 DNA sequence: TGTGCCAGCAGCTTAGTAGCGGGGGGGCCGGAGACCCAGTACTTC. Full variable domain (rest looked up from reference TRBV11-3 and TRBJ2-5): EAGVVQSPRYKIIEKKQPVAFWCNPISGHNTLYWYLQNLGQGPELLIRYENEEAVDDSQLPKDRFSAERLKGVDSTLKIQPAELGDSAVYLCASSLVAGGPETQYFGPGTRLLVL.

This clone was detected once. The rearrangement joins TRBV11-3 to TRBJ1-2; D is possibly TRBD1 (6 bases). Deletions cut 1 base from V and 4 bases from J, with 10 bases between. The CDR3 length is 14 residues. Germline V gene data show CDR1 as SGHNT and CDR2 as YENEEA. The CDR3 region has the DNA TGTGCCAGCAGCTTAGCGGGGGCACCCTATGGCTACACCTTC. Translating gives CASSLAGAPYGYTF.

This clone was detected only once. DNA for the CDR3: TGTGCCAGCAGCCGACGAGGGACAGGCCGACTTGGCGAGCAGTACTTC. It is translated as CASSRRGTGRLGEQYF. The chain is built from TRBV11-2 and TRBJ2-7, with 8 bases that match TRBD1. Germline-derived CDR1 and CDR2 are SGHAT and FQNNGV. V lost 5 bases, J lost 6 bases, and 15 bases stayed unmatched. The CDR3 loop spans 16 amino acids.

The chain employs TRBV7-8 and TRBJ2-1; tentatively, D is TRBD1 (5 bases). Looked up from germline, CDR1 is SGHVS and CDR2 is FQNEAQ. CDR3 size: 15 residues. Trimming stripped 1 base from V and 12 bases from J, with 19 bases between. CDR3 bases: TGTGCCAGCAGCTTAGGAGGATTCCCCGGCCAGGGGCAGTTCTTC. This codes for CASSLGGFPGQGQFF.

The V and J genes are TRBV11-3 and TRBJ1-2; 7 bases fit TRBD1. Germline V lookup: CDR1 SGHNT, CDR2 YENEEA. J gave up 8 bases and V 7 bases, and 13 bases lay outside the gene matches. The CDR3 has 14 residues. CDR3 nucleotides: TGTGCCAGCACCTATGGTACAGGGGCATACGGCTACACCTTC. This translates into CASTYGTGAYGYTF.

This CDR3 is CAWSFQGNTEAFF. The CDR3 region has the DNA TGTGCCTGGAGTTTTCAGGGGAACACTGAAGCTTTCTTT. The J gene is TRBJ1-1, the V gene TRBV30; the D gene is possibly TRBD1 (5 bases). CDR3 length equals 13 residues. The V gene lost 2 bases and the J gene lost 1 base, with 8 bases spanning the gap. Germline CDR1 reads GTSNPN; CDR2 reads SVGIG (reference sequence).